In its sample, the clone carrying this T cell receptor beta chain was seen a few times. This entry belongs to a study of T cells in Graves' hyperthyroidism and ophthalmopathy. Researchers amplified the TCR beta CDR3 regions from RNA transcripts. When the TCR CDR3 underwent first-round RT-PCR, the HTBI primer set was used. TCRdb reprocessed the multiplex PCR reads with MiXCR, giving one entry per CDR3 protein. The sample lists about 540,000 distinct CDR3 sequences, more than 45% occurring once. This CDR3 has 15 amino acids. Germline CDR1 is SEHNR and CDR2 is FQNEAQ (reference sequence). Trimming took 0 bases from V and 4 from J; bases not matched to a gene: 6.

This receptor was obtained from a woman aged 18-29 years with Graves' hyperthyroidism. Sample: peripheral blood or thyroid tissue (not recorded which). V usage is TRBV7-9 and J usage is TRBJ2-7; 7 bases match TRBD1. The chain's CDR3 is CASSLAQGVFYEQYF. For the CDR3, the DNA is TGTGCCAGCAGCTTAGCCCAGGGGGTGTTTTACGAGCAGTACTTC.